The 30 T cell receptor beta chains below were found in one sample sequenced in a study of blood T cell repertoires in COVID-19 (dated by TCRdb to 2020 to 2022). The library relied on the immunoSEQ multiplex PCR assay. TCRdb stores this immuneACCESS table with in-frame sequences only. Part of the clones is absent; in the studies checked, under half of the shortfall reflects unresolved V genes, and no reason is known for the rest. A total of around 150,000 clones appear in this sample, approximately 80% of them only once. The leading ten clones occupy just under 9% of the sample. The material sequenced was peripheral blood. The origin of the receptors is a woman older than 75 in a cohort sampled during active or convalescent COVID-19.

This rearrangement joins TRBV29-1 to TRBJ2-3, with TRBD1 as a possible D gene (6 bases). Germline lookup yields CDR1 SQVTM and CDR2 ANQGSEA. Trimming shortened V by 6 bases and J by 8 bases, and 12 bases separated the two germline ends. There are 11 residues in the CDR3. CDR3 nucleotides: TGCAGCGTGGGGGCCCCGGCTACGCAGTATTTT. Amino acids: CSVGAPATQYF.

CDR3 sequence reads: CASSRGSGGAETQYF. Written as DNA, the CDR3 is TGTGCCAGCAGCCGAGGTAGCGGGGGGGCTGAGACCCAGTACTTC. The V gene is TRBV7-9, the J gene TRBJ2-5, with 11 bases aligning to TRBD2. J lost 5 bases, V lost 5 bases, and 7 bases had no gene match. Germline V lookup: CDR1 SEHNR, CDR2 FQNEAQ (reference sequence). There are 15 residues in the CDR3.

CDR3 sequence: CASSPIGQIPYGYTF. In DNA, the CDR3 is TGTGCCAGCTCACCAATAGGACAGATCCCCTATGGCTACACCTTC. The V and J genes are TRBV18 and TRBJ1-2; D is possibly TRBD1 (6 bases). CDR1 and CDR2 from the germline V gene are KGHSH and LQKENI. The V end lost 2 bases, the J end lost 4 bases, and 14 bases lay between the germline ends. The CDR3 is 15 amino acids.

The V and J genes are TRBV5-1 and TRBJ2-1; 7 bases match TRBD1. CDR1 SGHRS and CDR2 YFSETQ come from the germline V gene. The CDR3 runs 15 residues. The junction had 15 bases not matched to a gene; V was cut back by 3 bases and J by 12 bases. The chain's CDR3 is CASSSSGTASNWQFF. CDR3 bases: TGCGCCAGCAGCTCATCCGGGACAGCCTCTAACTGGCAGTTCTTC.

This clone has just one count. This chain connects TRBV28 to TRBJ1-2, with D unresolved. The CDR3 covers 11 residues. Per germline, CDR1 MDHEN and CDR2 SYDVKM. V lost 3 bases, J lost 6 bases, and 5 bases lay in between. The CDR3 protein is CASSFYNGYTF. CDR3 nucleotides: TGTGCCAGCAGTTTTTACAATGGCTACACCTTC.

The gene calls are TRBV5-5 and TRBJ1-1, with 7 bases that match TRBD1. The CDR3 length is 13 residues. Germline lookup yields CDR1 SGHKS and CDR2 YYEKEE (reference sequence). J was trimmed by 9 bases and V by 4 bases; bases with no gene match: 9. This chain's CDR3 is CASSADRAVQAFF. The CDR3 DNA sequence: TGTGCCAGCAGCGCCGACAGGGCGGTCCAAGCTTTCTTT.

The chain is built from TRBV6-5 and TRBJ2-7, with D perhaps matching TRBD1 (6 bases). The CDR3 spans 14 residues. Germline V gene data show CDR1 as MNHEY and CDR2 as SVGAGI. Trimming took off 6 bases at V and 2 bases at J, with 14 bases between the two ends. This chain's CDR3 is CASSKTGGTYEQYF. The CDR3 region has the DNA TGTGCCAGCAGCAAGACAGGTGGGACCTACGAGCAGTACTTC.

This clone was seen only once. The V gene is TRBV6-1, the J gene TRBJ1-5; weak D call: TRBD1 (6 bases). The CDR3 contains 17 residues. Trimming pared 1 base from V and 0 bases from J, leaving 13 bases between. Germline loops: CDR1 MNHNS, CDR2 SASEGT. The CDR3 DNA follows: TGTGCCAGCAGTGAAGACCGGACAGAGTCTAGCAATCAGCCCCAGCATTTT. It yields the protein CASSEDRTESSNQPQHF.

There are a few counts of this clone. The genes are TRBV6-5 and TRBJ2-7, with TRBD2 matching over 8 bases. Per germline, CDR1 MNHEY and CDR2 SVGAGI. V lost 4 bases and J lost 5; bases outside the gene matches: 7. The CDR3 is 14 amino acids. The CDR3 here is CASSSSGGADEQYF. DNA of the CDR3: TGTGCCAGCAGTTCCTCCGGGGGGGCTGACGAGCAGTACTTC.

The rearrangement joins TRBV19 to TRBJ1-2, with D tentatively TRBD1 (5 bases). This CDR3 region has 14 residues. V was trimmed by 6 bases and J by 0 bases, leaving 11 bases between them. Germline assignment: CDR1 LNHDA and CDR2 SQIVND (reference sequence). The CDR3 DNA reads TGTGCCAGTAGGCGGGACGGAGCTAACTATGGCTACACCTTC. As protein: CASRRDGANYGYTF.

Points on this clone: One end of the junction varies from germline; a read error may be responsible. The chain links TRBV29-1 to TRBJ1-2, with unresolved D. Germline V gene data show CDR1 as SQVTM and CDR2 as ANQGSEA. The CDR3 has 11 residues. CDR3 DNA sequence: TGCAGCGTTGAGTCTCCGAGGTGGAACGGCTTC. This encodes CSVESPRWNGF.

The V gene is TRBV2, the J gene TRBJ1-1; D is uncertain. Germline loops: CDR1 SNHLY, CDR2 FYNNEI. The CDR3 loop spans 13 amino acids. Trimming removed 5 bases at V and 1 base at J, with 8 bases between. The CDR3 region has the DNA TGTGCCAGCAGTAACGGAGGGAACACTGAAGCTTTCTTT. Translation: CASSNGGNTEAFF.

This rearrangement joins TRBV3-1 (or the pseudogene TRBV3-2) to TRBJ1-6, with 7 nucleotides matching TRBD1. The CDR3 has 15 residues. CDR1 is LGHDT and CDR2 is YNNKEL in the germline V gene (reference sequence). V shed 4 bases and J 6 bases; nucleotides not matched to a gene: 6. Written as DNA, the CDR3 is TGTGCCAGCAGCCCACGGGACAGAGTTAATTCACCCCTCCACTTT. Protein product: CASSPRDRVNSPLHF.

The CDR3 is CASSPFRGQNYGYTF. Written as DNA, the CDR3 is TGTGCCAGCTCACCGTTTAGGGGGCAGAACTATGGCTACACCTTC. The chain links TRBV18 to TRBJ1-2; the match to TRBD1 covers 7 bases. The CDR3 has 15 amino acids. Germline V gives CDR1 KGHSH, CDR2 LQKENI. Trimming cost V 3 bases and J 2 bases; bases outside gene matches: 6.

The chain is built from TRBV19 and TRBJ1-6; D gene ambiguous. V gave up 3 bases and J gave up 6 bases, with 12 bases separating them. The germline CDR1 and CDR2 sequences are LNHDA and SQIVND (reference sequence). The CDR3 length is 15 residues. As DNA, the CDR3 is TGTGCCAGTAGTATCTCCAACTCCCCTAATTCACCCCTCCACTTT. Its translation: CASSISNSPNSPLHF.

V gene TRBV15 combines with J gene TRBJ2-2; 7 bases align to TRBD1. V shed 8 bases and J 5 bases; nucleotides not matched to a gene: 8. Germline V gene data show CDR1 as LNHNV and CDR2 as YYDKDF (reference sequence). This CDR3 spans 14 amino acids. For the CDR3, the DNA is TGTGCCACCCAAGCAGGGGGTGAGACCGGGGAGCTGTTTTTT. Protein sequence: CATQAGGETGELFF.

The chain couples TRBV3-1 (or the pseudogene TRBV3-2) to TRBJ1-6; D unresolved. The V and J ends lost 3 bases and 9 bases respectively, with 9 bases between them. The CDR3 sequence is 13 residues long. Germline CDR1 is LGHDT and CDR2 is YNNKEL (reference sequence). The CDR3 sequence is CASSQGGSSPLHF. CDR3 nucleotides: TGTGCCAGCAGCCAGGGAGGGTCTTCACCCCTCCACTTT.

In its sample, this clone was seen a few times. The J gene is TRBJ2-7, the V gene TRBV6-6; 11 bases are shared with TRBD1. Germline CDR1 MNHNY, CDR2 SVGAGI (reference sequence). Trimming cost V 6 bases and J 6 bases; bases outside gene matches: 10. The CDR3 loop spans 15 amino acids. The CDR3 nucleotides read TGTGCCAGCAGGCCGGGGACAGGGGGTGACCGCGAGCAGTACGTC. This codes for CASRPGTGGDREQYV.

The chain is built from TRBV5-8 and TRBJ2-3; D possibly corresponds to TRBD1 (6 bases). CDR1 SGHTS and CDR2 YDEGEE come from the germline V gene. The CDR3 extends over 15 amino acids. Trimming stripped 5 bases from V and 0 bases from J, with 13 bases between. The chain's CDR3 is CASRPGQLSTDTQYF. DNA for the CDR3: TGTGCCAGCAGGCCCGGACAGCTTAGCACAGATACGCAGTATTTT.

The chain carries TRBV7-9 and TRBJ2-1, with TRBD2 matching 8 bases. This CDR3 has 15 amino acids. The V segment lost 2 bases and the J segment 4 bases; nucleotides outside the gene matches: 4. Germline CDR1 SEHNR, CDR2 FQNEAQ (reference sequence). The CDR3 reads CASSLYSGGYNEQFF. CDR3 nucleotides: TGTGCCAGCAGCTTATACAGCGGGGGATACAATGAGCAGTTCTTC. Looking up the rest from reference TRBV7-9 and TRBJ2-1 gives the full variable domain: DTGVSQNPRHKITKRGQNVTFRCDPISEHNRLYWYRQTLGQGPEFLTYFQNEAQLEKSRLLSDRFSAERPKGSFSTLEIQRTEQGDSAMYLCASSLYSGGYNEQFFGPGTRLTVL.

This chain connects TRBV18 to TRBJ1-4; D not certain. Trimming shortened V by 3 bases and J by 0 bases, and 5 bases separated the two germline ends. Germline V gene data show CDR1 as KGHSH and CDR2 as LQKENI. This CDR3 has 14 amino acids. CDR3 bases: TGTGCCAGCTCACCGAGGGCAACTAATGAAAAACTGTTTTTT. It translates to CASSPRATNEKLFF.

This clone appeared a few times. J is TRBJ1-6 and V is TRBV12-5, with D perhaps TRBD1 (6 bases). Germline values: CDR1 LGHNT, CDR2 FRNRAP. The CDR3 runs to 13 residues. V was pared by 3 bases and J by 6 bases, with 6 bases between. CDR3 bases: TGTGCTAGTGGTTTAGGGGGTAATTCACCCCTCCACTTT. It encodes CASGLGGNSPLHF.

The chain employs TRBV19 and TRBJ1-6, with 8 bases that match TRBD1. The CDR3 loop spans 15 amino acids. Germline V gene data show CDR1 as LNHDA and CDR2 as SQIVND (reference sequence). With V trimmed by 3 bases and J by 10 bases, 8 bases remained unmatched. The CDR3 here is CASSMGQGAHSPLHF. The CDR3 nucleotides read TGTGCCAGTAGTATGGGCCAGGGGGCTCACTCACCCCTCCACTTT. Drawing the rest from reference TRBV19 and TRBJ1-6, the complete variable domain is DGGITQSPKYLFRKEGQNVTLSCEQNLNHDAMYWYRQDPGQGLRLIYYSQIVNDFQKGDIAEGYSVSREKKESFPLTVTSAQKNPTAFYLCASSMGQGAHSPLHFGNGTRLTVT.

This chain joins TRBV3-1 (or the pseudogene TRBV3-2) and TRBJ2-1, with a tentative D call TRBD2 (6 bases). The length of the CDR3 is 12 residues. Germline V gene lookup returns CDR1 LGHDT and CDR2 YNNKEL (reference sequence). Deletions cut 5 bases from V and 9 bases from J, with 11 bases between. In DNA form, the CDR3 reads TGTGCCAGCAGCTCACTAGCATTTGAGCAGTTCTTC. This codes for CASSSLAFEQFF.

The chain employs TRBV6-5 and TRBJ1-1; D gene uncertain. The germline CDR1 and CDR2 sequences are MNHEY and SVGAGI. V was trimmed by 4 bases and J by 5 bases, leaving 14 bases between them. This CDR3 spans 14 amino acids. Written as DNA, the CDR3 is TGTGCCAGCAGTTCACAAGTTTGGGAGACTGAAGCTTTCTTT. Translating it yields CASSSQVWETEAFF.

The chain recombines TRBV13 with TRBJ2-5; a possible D gene is TRBD2 (5 bases). The CDR3 sequence is 14 residues long. V was shortened by 5 bases and J by 5 bases, with 15 bases between the two germline ends. CDR1 PRHDT and CDR2 FYEKMQ come from the germline V gene (reference sequence). This CDR3 is CASSLQRTVETQYF. The CDR3 coding sequence is TGTGCCAGCAGCCTGCAAAGGACTGTGGAGACCCAGTACTTC.

The chain has TRBV18 and TRBJ2-2; D is possibly TRBD2 (5 bases). The ends were cut back, 3 bases at V and 5 bases at J, with 13 bases in the middle. The CDR3 has 15 residues. Per germline, CDR1 KGHSH and CDR2 LQKENI. In DNA form, the CDR3 reads TGTGCCAGCTCACCGACCCGGACTGATACCGGGGAGCTGTTTTTT. Protein: CASSPTRTDTGELFF.

The V gene is TRBV27, the J gene TRBJ1-5; TRBD1 is a possible D gene (5 bases). The CDR3 is 15 amino acids. V dropped 6 bases and J dropped 6 bases, with 18 bases sitting between them. Germline CDR1 reads MNHEY; CDR2 reads SMNVEV (reference sequence). In DNA form, the CDR3 reads TGTGCCAGCAGAAAAGGATGGGGGGGGACTCAGCCCCAGCATTTT. This codes for CASRKGWGGTQPQHF.

The chain combines TRBV14 with TRBJ2-5, with 8 bases identical to TRBD1. CDR3 length: 17 residues. V trimming: 6 bases; J trimming: 0 bases; junction bases outside the gene matches: 12. Germline V gene lookup returns CDR1 SGHDN and CDR2 FVKESK. The CDR3 spells CASSRPRTGRYQETQYF. DNA of the CDR3: TGTGCCAGCAGTAGACCTCGGACAGGGAGGTACCAAGAGACCCAGTACTTC.

The chain links TRBV7-2 to TRBJ1-1; TRBD1 agrees at 11 bases. This CDR3 comprises 14 residues. The V and J ends lost 3 bases and 5 bases, in that order; junction bases with no gene match: 2. The germline V gene encodes CDR1 SGHTA and CDR2 FQGNSA. Here the CDR3 DNA reads TGTGCCAGCAGCTTGGACAGGGGGCGTACTGAAGCTTTCTTT. This gives the protein CASSLDRGRTEAFF.